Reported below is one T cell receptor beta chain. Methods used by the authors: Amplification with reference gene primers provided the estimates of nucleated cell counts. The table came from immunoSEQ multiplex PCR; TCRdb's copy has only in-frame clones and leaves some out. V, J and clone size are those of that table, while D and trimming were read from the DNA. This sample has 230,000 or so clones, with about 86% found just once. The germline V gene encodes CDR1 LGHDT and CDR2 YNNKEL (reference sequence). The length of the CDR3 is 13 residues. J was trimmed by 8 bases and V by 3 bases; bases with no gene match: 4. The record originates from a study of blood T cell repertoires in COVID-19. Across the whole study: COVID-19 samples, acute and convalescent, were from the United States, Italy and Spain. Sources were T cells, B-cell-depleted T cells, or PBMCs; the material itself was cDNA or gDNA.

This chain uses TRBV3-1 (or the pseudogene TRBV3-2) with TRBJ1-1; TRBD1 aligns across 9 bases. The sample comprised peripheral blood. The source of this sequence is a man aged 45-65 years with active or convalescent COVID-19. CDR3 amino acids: CASSQLGTGEAFF. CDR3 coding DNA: TGTGCCAGCAGCCAGCTCGGGACAGGGGAAGCTTTCTTT.